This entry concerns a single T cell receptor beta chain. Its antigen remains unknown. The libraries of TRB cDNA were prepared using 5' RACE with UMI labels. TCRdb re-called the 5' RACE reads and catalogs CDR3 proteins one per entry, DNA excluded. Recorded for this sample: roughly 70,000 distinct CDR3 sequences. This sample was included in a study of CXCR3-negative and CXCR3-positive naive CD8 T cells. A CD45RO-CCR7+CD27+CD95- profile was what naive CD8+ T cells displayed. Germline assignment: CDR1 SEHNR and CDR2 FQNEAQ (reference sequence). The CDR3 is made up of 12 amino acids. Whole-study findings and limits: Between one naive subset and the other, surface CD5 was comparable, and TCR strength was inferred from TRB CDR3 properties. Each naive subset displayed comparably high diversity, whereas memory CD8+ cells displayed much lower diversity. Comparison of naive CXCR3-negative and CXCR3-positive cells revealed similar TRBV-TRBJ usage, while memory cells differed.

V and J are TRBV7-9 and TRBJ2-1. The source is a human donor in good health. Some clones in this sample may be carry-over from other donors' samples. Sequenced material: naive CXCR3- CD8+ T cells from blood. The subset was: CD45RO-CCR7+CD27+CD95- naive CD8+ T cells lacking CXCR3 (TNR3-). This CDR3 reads CASSLISVEQFF.